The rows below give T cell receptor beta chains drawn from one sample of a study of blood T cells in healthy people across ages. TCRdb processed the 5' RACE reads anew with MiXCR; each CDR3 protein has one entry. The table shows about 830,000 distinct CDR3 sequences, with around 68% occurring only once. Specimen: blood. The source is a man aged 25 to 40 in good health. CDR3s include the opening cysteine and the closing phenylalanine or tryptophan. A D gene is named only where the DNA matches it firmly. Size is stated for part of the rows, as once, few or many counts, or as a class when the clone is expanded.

CASSSGANFQETQYF,TGTGCCAGCAGCTCGGGAGCCAACTTCCAAGAGACCCAGTACTTC,TRBJ2-5,few,TRBV7-2,.
CTSSDTRKPYGETQYF,TGTACCAGCAGCGATACTAGAAAACCCTACGGAGAGACCCAGTACTTC,TRBJ2-5,once,TRBV7-2,.
CASSLARFPVSSYEQYF,TGTGCCAGCAGCTTAGCCCGATTTCCAGTCAGCTCCTACGAGCAGTACTTC,TRBJ2-7,.,TRBV7-2,.
CASSEWGRGSPLHF,TGTGCCAGCAGTGAATGGGGCAGGGGTTCACCCCTCCACTTT,TRBJ1-6,.,TRBV25-1,.
CATSSLDGDPETQYF,TGTGCCACCAGCTCCCTGGACGGGGACCCGGAGACCCAGTACTTC,TRBJ2-5,few,TRBV15,.
CSVEEADAPNYGYTF,TGCAGCGTTGAGGAGGCGGACGCACCAAACTATGGCTACACCTTC,TRBJ1-2,.,TRBV29-1,.
CASSQEQVIYSGANVLTF,TGCGCCAGCAGCCAGGAACAGGTGATTTACTCTGGGGCCAACGTCCTGACTTTC,TRBJ2-6,.,TRBV4-3,.
CACWDTDNTEAFF,TGTGCCTGTTGGGACACCGATAACACTGAAGCTTTCTTT,TRBJ1-1,.,TRBV6-2/TRBV6-3,.
CASSLAGGAGETQYF,TGTGCCAGCAGCTTAGCTGGAGGGGCCGGGGAGACCCAGTACTTC,TRBJ2-5,.,TRBV7-2,.
CSASELAGDPREQYF,TGCAGTGCTAGTGAACTAGCGGGGGACCCTAGGGAGCAGTACTTC,TRBJ2-7,.,TRBV20-1,TRBD2
CASSLGQSSVVYTF,TGCGCCAGCAGCTTGGGACAGTCGTCCGTGGTCTACACCTTC,TRBJ1-2,.,TRBV5-1,.
CATQKDGSGGYEQYF,TGTGCCACCCAAAAAGACGGTTCCGGAGGGTACGAGCAGTACTTC,TRBJ2-7,.,TRBV10-3,.
CASSGQGYYNEQFF,TGTGCCAGCAGTGGACAGGGGTATTACAATGAGCAGTTCTTC,TRBJ2-1,.,TRBV25-1,TRBD1
CASSPTEYWGHEQYF,TGTGCCAGCAGTCCAACAGAGTACTGGGGCCACGAGCAGTACTTC,TRBJ2-7,.,TRBV6-2/TRBV6-3,.
CSLTSGGQSTDTQYF,TGCAGTCTGACTAGCGGGGGCCAGAGCACAGATACGCAGTATTTT,TRBJ2-3,.,TRBV20-1,TRBD2
CSVVMGLITYEQYF,TGCAGCGTTGTAATGGGACTCATAACCTACGAGCAGTACTTC,TRBJ2-7,.,TRBV29-1,.
CASSPFGGESTDTQYF,TGTGCCAGCAGCCCCTTCGGGGGGGAGAGCACAGATACGCAGTATTTT,TRBJ2-3,.,TRBV9,TRBD2
CASSAGMSGANVLTF,TGTGCCAGCAGCGCGGGTATGTCTGGGGCCAACGTCCTGACTTTC,TRBJ2-6,.,TRBV28,.
CASSRGGRFYEQYF,TGTGCCAGCAGCCGCGGAGGACGGTTCTACGAGCAGTACTTC,TRBJ2-7,.,TRBV3-1,.
CSAGDPYNSPLHF,TGCAGTGCTGGGGACCCCTATAATTCACCCCTCCACTTT,TRBJ1-6,.,TRBV20-1,.
CASSVEGVANQPQHF,TGTGCCAGCAGCGTGGAGGGGGTGGCTAATCAGCCCCAGCATTTT,TRBJ1-5,.,TRBV9,.
CASSSPGPNYGYTF,TGTGCCAGCAGTAGTCCGGGACCTAACTATGGCTACACCTTC,TRBJ1-2,.,TRBV12-3/TRBV12-4,.
CASSQEQGSNQPQHF,TGTGCCAGCAGCCAAGAGCAAGGGAGCAATCAGCCCCAGCATTTT,TRBJ1-5,.,TRBV4-2,.
CASTSSGGNTDTQYF,TGTGCCAGCACCAGTAGTGGGGGAAACACAGATACGCAGTATTTT,TRBJ2-3,few,TRBV9,.
CASSPNTGGPYEQYF,TGTGCCAGCAGCCCCAACACAGGGGGCCCCTACGAGCAGTACTTC,TRBJ2-7,.,TRBV7-6,TRBD1
CASSQRGGGSETQYF,TGCGCCAGCAGCCAACGTGGGGGGGGTTCCGAGACCCAGTACTTC,TRBJ2-5,few,TRBV5-1,TRBD2
CASSLVGEPQETQYF,TGTGCCAGCAGCCTTGTGGGAGAACCTCAAGAGACCCAGTACTTC,TRBJ2-5,few,TRBV4-2,.
CASSYPSGGLYNEQFF,TGTGCCAGCAGTTACCCTAGCGGGGGCCTCTACAATGAGCAGTTCTTC,TRBJ2-1,few,TRBV6-5,TRBD2
CASSFLANVLTF,TGTGCCAGCAGCTTTCTGGCCAACGTCCTGACTTTC,TRBJ2-6,few,TRBV7-2,.
CASSLVGNRYEQYF,TGTGCCAGCAGTTTGGTAGGTAACCGCTACGAGCAGTACTTC,TRBJ2-7,.,TRBV28,.
CASSAGPFGSNEQFF,TGTGCTAGCAGCGCCGGCCCCTTCGGTAGCAATGAGCAGTTCTTC,TRBJ2-1,.,TRBV7-7,.
CASSPGGFSKTQYF,TGTGCCAGCAGTCCAGGCGGCTTTTCGAAGACCCAGTACTTC,TRBJ2-5,.,TRBV28,.
CASSQTPMGADNEQFF,TGCGCCAGCAGCCAGACCCCTATGGGGGCGGACAATGAGCAGTTCTTC,TRBJ2-1,.,TRBV4-3,.
CASSSGQGAVKQYF,TGTGCCAGCAGTTCGGGACAGGGGGCGGTTAAGCAGTACTTC,TRBJ2-5,.,TRBV12-3/TRBV12-4,TRBD1
CASSIGTGSSYEQYF,TGTGCCAGCAGTATTGGGACAGGGAGCTCCTACGAGCAGTACTTC,TRBJ2-7,.,TRBV25-1,TRBD1
CASSLAGHSTTETQYF,TGCGCCAGCAGCTTGGCCGGGCATTCAACGACAGAGACCCAGTACTTC,TRBJ2-5,.,TRBV5-1,.
CASSVGWVAGENTEAFF,TGTGCCAGCAGCGTAGGGTGGGTGGCAGGTGAGAACACTGAAGCTTTCTTT,TRBJ1-1,.,TRBV9,.
CASGTGSGGDTQYF,TGTGCTAGTGGGACTGGGTCTGGCGGAGATACGCAGTATTTT,TRBJ2-3,.,TRBV12-5,.
CASSEQGADTQYF,TGTGCCAGCAGTGAACAGGGGGCAGATACGCAGTATTTT,TRBJ2-3,.,TRBV2,TRBD1
CASSSDSPPADTQYF,TGTGCCAGCAGTTCCGACTCTCCCCCCGCAGATACGCAGTATTTT,TRBJ2-3,.,TRBV6-6,.
CSAPVYKEQYF,TGCAGTGCCCCCGTGTACAAGGAGCAGTACTTC,TRBJ2-7,.,TRBV20-1,.
CASSFEMGWGKNIQYF,TGCGCCAGCAGCTTCGAGATGGGGTGGGGCAAAAACATTCAGTACTTC,TRBJ2-4,.,TRBV5-1,.
CASRGGVVGEKLFF,TGTGCCAGCAGGGGAGGGGTGGTAGGTGAAAAACTGTTTTTT,TRBJ1-4,.,TRBV6-5,.
CASSQPTANTEAFF,TGCGCCAGCAGCCAACCGACAGCGAACACTGAAGCTTTCTTT,TRBJ1-1,.,TRBV4-1,.
CSASGGASSEQYF,TGCAGTGCTAGCGGGGGGGCCTCAAGCGAGCAGTACTTC,TRBJ2-7,.,TRBV20-1,TRBD2
CSASSFRGRAWIDTQYF,TGCAGTGCTAGTAGTTTTCGGGGCAGGGCATGGATAGATACGCAGTATTTT,TRBJ2-3,.,TRBV20-1,.
CAISDGRYNEQFF,TGTGCCATCAGTGACGGGCGCTACAATGAGCAGTTCTTC,TRBJ2-1,.,TRBV10-3,.
CASSSTDIGPPEQYF,TGTGCCAGCAGTTCAACAGACATCGGGCCCCCCGAGCAGTACTTC,TRBJ2-7,.,TRBV6-6,.
CSARGLASGGPYNEQFF,TGCAGTGCTAGAGGTTTGGCTAGCGGGGGACCTTACAATGAGCAGTTCTTC,TRBJ2-1,.,TRBV20-1,TRBD2
CASSLTGGDEKLFF,TGCGCCAGCAGCTTGACCGGGGGGGATGAAAAACTGTTTTTT,TRBJ1-4,few,TRBV5-1,.
CASSVAGQGTYEQYF,TGTGCCAGCAGCGTAGCTGGACAGGGGACCTACGAGCAGTACTTC,TRBJ2-7,.,TRBV9,TRBD1
CASNPGLANSYEQYF,TGTGCCAGCAACCCGGGACTAGCGAACTCCTACGAGCAGTACTTC,TRBJ2-7,few,TRBV6-5,TRBD2
CASSQEIGEETQYF,TGTGCCAGCAGCCAAGAGATAGGGGAAGAGACCCAGTACTTC,TRBJ2-5,.,TRBV3-1,.
CASSYSGGYSNQPQHF,TGTGCCAGCAGCTATAGTGGGGGGTATAGCAATCAGCCCCAGCATTTT,TRBJ1-5,few,TRBV7-8,.
CASSSPSGGLNEQFF,TGTGCCAGCAGTTCCCCAAGCGGGGGGCTAAATGAGCAGTTCTTC,TRBJ2-1,.,TRBV27,TRBD2